The present T cell receptor (beta chain) was sequenced within a study of PD-1 blockade in classical Hodgkin lymphoma (dated by TCRdb to about 2020). As for the study more broadly: Nivolumab dosing was 3 mg/kg intravenously every 2 weeks, continuing until either disease progression or unacceptable toxicity. To define a peripheral blood immune signature of response to PD-1 blockade in classical Hodgkin lymphoma, the study combined TCR beta sequencing with CyTOF. General conclusions and limits of the study: The study was limited to a single clinical trial cohort, and causes of repertoire differences, possibly disease activity or prior therapy, remained undefined. By C4D1, a significant rise was seen in CD4+ TCR diversity but not in CD8+ TCR diversity (p=0.0027 vs p=0.16), and the rise was most apparent among complete responders (p=0.02). Baseline diversity similar to that of newly diagnosed patients was observed in trial patients achieving complete response, whereas significantly lower diversity was observed in partial responders and progressors. Baseline TCR diversity was reported to be lower in newly diagnosed patients than in healthy donors and to be lower still in relapsed/refractory patients. Patients starting nivolumab less than 1 year after ASCT had lower diversity and were excluded from later analyses to avoid confounding by immune reconstitution.

The time point label for this specimen denotes: cycle 2 day 1 (C2D1) of nivolumab. Relapse after autologous stem cell transplantation had occurred in all trial patients, and cohorts A, B and C were distinguished by prior brentuximab vedotin exposure. The trial cohort comprised a few dozen patients with relapsed/refractory classical Hodgkin lymphoma whose best overall responses were complete response, partial response or progressive disease. In the multi-cohort phase II CheckMate 205 trial, trial patients received single-agent nivolumab. An independent review committee assessed best overall response by applying the 2007 International Working Group response criteria. Trial PBMCs were collected immediately before nivolumab initiation (C1D1) and during therapy at cycle 2 day 1 and cycle 4 day 1. After peripheral blood was drawn into 8 mL Vacutainer Cell Preparation Tubes, PBMCs were isolated by centrifugation and then cryopreserved.

The Qiagen DNeasy kit was used to extract genomic DNA from unsorted PBMCs and from the negatively selected CD4+ and CD8+ fractions. Using primers that anneal to V and J segments, immunoSEQ multiplex PCR amplified the TCR beta CDR3 regions. A synthetic immune receptor repertoire was used to minimize amplification bias, and any residual bias was removed computationally once sequencing was done. As for the original processing: Repertoire diversity was quantified as the Shannon entropy index using custom Python scripts. Unsorted, CD4+ and CD8+ repertoires were examined separately, except in combined analyses, for which CD4+ and CD8+ sequences were merged in silico. Clonal expansion was defined as a frequency increase of at least 2-fold after treatment compared with C1D1, and clones undetected at baseline were assigned a pseudocount of 0.5. Singleton clones were defined as clones with 0 or 1 copy at C1D1, and non-singleton clones were defined as clones with 2 or more copies. By matching protein sequences in sorted samples from the same patient, clones expanded in unsorted samples were annotated as CD4+, CD8+ or unknown. Wilcoxon tests were applied to paired samples to test diversity changes from C1D1 to C4D1. This immuneACCESS table, as held by TCRdb, lists in-frame sequences with V and J called but not all clones. Of the missing ones, under half trace to an unresolved V gene in checked studies; the others have no known cause. Clonal size and the V and J genes are those of that table, whereas D and trimming came from the DNA. This sample gives about 110,000 clones in total; 89% of them show up just once. The ten largest clones add up to 15% to 20% of the sample.

This clone was found a few times. Its antigen specificity is not known. The sample holds no much larger clone one base away, and base qualities are not on file. V sheds 0 bases and J sheds 7 bases, leaving 0 bases between their ends. Reading the germline V gene (reference sequence) gives CDR1 MNHEY and CDR2 SMNVEV. The cysteine opens and the phenylalanine closes a CDR3 of 11 amino acids. The sequence is cut down to CDR3 DNA, 33 bases in frame from base 1. The material was peripheral blood mononuclear cells (PBMCs), obtained before the second cycle of nivolumab. This clonotype was obtained from a human donor with classical Hodgkin lymphoma. The rearranged segments are TRBV27 and TRBJ2-2; the D gene remains uncertain. The sequenced DNA: TGTGCCAGCAGTTTATCCGGGGAGCTGTTTTTT. This encodes CASSLSGELFF.